These 20 T cell receptor beta chains were sequenced from one sample in a study of blood T cell repertoires in COVID-19. The method was immunoSEQ multiplex PCR; TCRdb's version includes in-frame clones alone and lacks a portion of them. The table records 300,000 to 400,000 clones, 70% to 90% of them present only once. Sequencing was performed on peripheral blood. The receptors originated from a woman in her 30s with COVID-19, enrolled during active disease.

Only one count was recorded for this clone. The chain joins TRBV2 to TRBJ2-3, with TRBD1 identical over 7 bases. Germline V CDR1 and CDR2: SNHLY, FYNNEI. CDR3 length equals 18 residues. Trimming took 6 bases from V and 2 from J; bases not matched to a gene: 17. CDR3 bases: TGTGCCAGCAGAGAACGAACAGGGGCGGGCGGTAACACAGATACGCAGTATTTT. This sequence encodes CASRERTGAGGNTDTQYF.

J is TRBJ2-3 and V is TRBV7-7, with D possibly TRBD2 on 5 matching bases. The ends were cut back, 1 base at V and 6 bases at J, with 8 bases in the middle. In germline, CDR1 is SSHAT, CDR2 FNYEAQ (reference sequence). The CDR3 has 13 residues. CDR3 residues: CASSLVGGDTQYF. The CDR3, as DNA: TGTGCCAGCAGCTTAGTGGGCGGGGATACGCAGTATTTT.

The V call is TRBV18, the J call TRBJ2-1; 14 bases agree with TRBD2. V lost 8 bases to trimming and J lost 6 bases; unmatched junction nucleotides: 3. This CDR3 is built from 14 residues. CDR1 is KGHSH and CDR2 is LQKENI in the germline V gene. CDR3 sequence (DNA): TGTGCCAGCCGGGGACTAGCGGGGGCCAATGAGCAGTTCTTC. This codes for CASRGLAGANEQFF.

The chain links TRBV6-5 to TRBJ2-5; 10 bases are shared with TRBD2. The CDR3 loop spans 16 amino acids. Trimming cost V 2 bases and J 4 bases; bases outside gene matches: 7. The germline V gene has CDR1 MNHEY and CDR2 SVGAGI. CDR3 sequence: CASSYGSGGAGETQYF. CDR3 sequence (DNA): TGTGCCAGCAGTTACGGCAGCGGGGGGGCGGGAGAGACCCAGTACTTC.

The genes are TRBV7-8 and TRBJ2-5; 10 nucleotides match TRBD2. The V segment lost 0 bases and the J segment 7 bases; nucleotides outside the gene matches: 5. The CDR3 sequence is 15 residues long. CDR1 and CDR2 from the germline V gene are SGHVS and FQNEAQ. CDR3 DNA: TGTGCCAGCAGCTTAGCACTAGCGGGGCCGGGGACCCAGTACTTC. Protein sequence: CASSLALAGPGTQYF. The full variable domain, in which reference TRBV7-8 and TRBJ2-5 provide the parts outside the CDR3, is GAGVSQSPRYKVAKRGQDVALRCDPISGHVSLFWYQQALGQGPEFLTYFQNEAQLDKSGLPSDRFFAERPEGSVSTLKIQRTQQEDSAVYLCASSLALAGPGTQYFGPGTRLLVL.

V is TRBV11-2 and J is TRBJ1-6; no clear D. CDR3 size: 15 residues. The V gene lost 6 bases and the J gene lost 4 bases, with 13 bases spanning the gap. From germline, CDR1 is SGHAT and CDR2 FQNNGV. The CDR3 bases are TGTGCCAGCAGGGGAGGAATGGGTTATAATTCACCCCTCCACTTT. Protein: CASRGGMGYNSPLHF.

This chain uses TRBV3-1 (or the pseudogene TRBV3-2) with TRBJ1-3; no clear D. Germline loops: CDR1 LGHDT, CDR2 YNNKEL (reference sequence). CDR3 size: 14 residues. V was pared by 4 bases and J by 4 bases, with 11 bases between. The CDR3 here is CASSRKGGGNTIYF. As DNA, the CDR3 is TGTGCCAGCAGCCGAAAAGGAGGAGGAAACACCATATATTTT.

The genes are TRBV5-4 and TRBJ2-3; D remains ambiguous. The length of the CDR3 is 12 residues. V dropped 0 bases and J dropped 5 bases, with 4 bases sitting between them. Looked up from germline, CDR1 is SGHNT and CDR2 is YYREEE (reference sequence). In DNA, the CDR3 is TGTGCCAGCAGCTTGGGAGAAGATACGCAGTATTTT. Protein sequence: CASSLGEDTQYF.

J is TRBJ2-7 and V is TRBV6-5, with 7 bases aligning to TRBD1. CDR3 length: 13 amino acids. Germline lookup yields CDR1 MNHEY and CDR2 SVGAGI. V was pared by 6 bases and J by 5 bases, with 7 bases of the junction left unmatched. For the CDR3, the DNA is TGTGCCAGCAGAGATACAGGGGAAGACGAGCAGTACTTC. It yields the protein CASRDTGEDEQYF.

The chain employs TRBV14 and TRBJ2-3; 9 nucleotides align to TRBD2. The CDR3 consists of 16 residues. Trimming removed 8 bases from V and 0 bases from J; junction bases left unmatched: 9. Per the germline V gene, CDR1 is SGHDN and CDR2 is FVKESK. The CDR3 nucleotides are TGTGCCAGCTCCCCCAAGCGGGGGGAAAGCACAGATACGCAGTATTTT. Translated: CASSPKRGESTDTQYF. The full variable domain, with the rest looked up from reference TRBV14 and TRBJ2-3, is EAGVTQFPSHSVIEKGQTVTLRCDPISGHDNLYWYRRVMGKEIKFLLHFVKESKQDESGMPNNRFLAERTGGTYSTLKVQPAELEDSGVYFCASSPKRGESTDTQYFGPGTRLTVL.

This sequence joins TRBV27 and TRBJ1-6; 8 bases fit TRBD1. This CDR3 is built from 13 residues. Germline V gene data show CDR1 as MNHEY and CDR2 as SMNVEV (reference sequence). The V and J ends lost 6 bases and 7 bases, in that order; junction bases with no gene match: 2. For the CDR3, the DNA is TGTGCCAGCAGCCAGGGGGCGAATTCACCCCTCCACTTT. The encoded protein is CASSQGANSPLHF.

The chain joins TRBV10-3 to TRBJ1-2, with D uncertain. CDR1 ENHRY and CDR2 SYGVKD come from the germline V gene. V was shortened by 7 bases and J by 0 bases, with 9 bases between the two germline ends. This CDR3 comprises 13 residues. The CDR3 sequence: CAIKNGANYGYTF. CDR3 sequence (DNA): TGTGCCATCAAAAACGGAGCTAACTATGGCTACACCTTC.

V and J are TRBV27 and TRBJ2-2, with 8 bases identical to TRBD1. The ends lost 5 bases at V and 5 bases at J; junction bases unmatched: 4. Germline V gene lookup returns CDR1 MNHEY and CDR2 SMNVEV (reference sequence). CDR3 length: 14 amino acids. Here the CDR3 reads CASSTTGVTGELFF. For the CDR3, the DNA is TGTGCCAGCAGTACGACAGGGGTTACCGGGGAGCTGTTTTTT.

The chain uses TRBV7-6 and TRBJ2-7; TRBD1 matches at 8 bases. Germline trimming cut 4 bases from V and 7 bases from J; bases unmatched to any gene: 18. Per the germline V gene, CDR1 is SGHVS and CDR2 is FNYEAQ. The length of the CDR3 is 17 residues. The CDR3 nucleotides read TGTGCCAGCAGCTCCGGACAGGGCCCATCCCCCCAAGGGGAGCAGTACTTC. Translation: CASSSGQGPSPQGEQYF.

The V call is TRBV9, the J call TRBJ1-1; 9 bases fit TRBD1. The V segment lost 3 bases and the J segment 6 bases; nucleotides outside the gene matches: 15. The CDR3 contains 17 residues. CDR1 and CDR2 from the germline V gene are SGDLS and YYNGEE. CDR3 bases: TGTGCCAGCAGCGCAGGGACAGGGTTAGTAGAGGAGGCTGAAGCTTTCTTT. It encodes CASSAGTGLVEEAEAFF.

The chain uses TRBV5-1 and TRBJ1-2, with D perhaps TRBD1 (6 bases). From germline, CDR1 is SGHRS and CDR2 YFSETQ. CDR3 length: 15 residues. V lost 2 bases and J 3 bases, leaving 14 bases between the germline ends. CDR3 sequence: CASSLGGSGDYGYTF. As DNA, the CDR3 is TGCGCCAGCAGCTTAGGGGGTTCAGGGGACTATGGCTACACCTTC.

This chain uses TRBV5-6 with TRBJ2-7, with D tentatively TRBD1 (6 bases). Germline-derived CDR1 and CDR2 are SGHDT and YYEEEE. The CDR3 length is 13 residues. Trimming removed 4 bases at V and 0 bases at J, with 8 bases between. The CDR3 is CASSRTASYEQYF. CDR3 DNA: TGTGCCAGCAGCCGGACAGCCTCCTACGAGCAGTACTTC.

The chain uses TRBV7-9 and TRBJ2-2; the match to TRBD1 covers 8 bases. V lost 5 bases and J lost 2; bases outside the gene matches: 4. The V gene's germline CDR1 is SEHNR and CDR2 FQNEAQ (reference sequence). This CDR3 contains 15 residues. In DNA, the CDR3 is TGTGCCAGCAGCCGACAGGGGATTAACACCGGGGAGCTGTTTTTT. Translating it yields CASSRQGINTGELFF.

The chain joins TRBV6-5 to TRBJ1-1; 7 bases are shared with TRBD1. J lost 4 bases, V lost 6 bases, and 8 bases had no gene match. Germline-derived CDR1 and CDR2 are MNHEY and SVGAGI. This CDR3 region has 14 residues. CDR3 residues: CASRQGLAVTEAFF. The CDR3 DNA is TGTGCCAGCAGACAGGGGTTGGCGGTCACTGAAGCTTTCTTT.

The chain uses TRBV5-5 and TRBJ1-1; maybe TRBD1 (5 bases). Between the trimmed V and J ends, which lost 2 bases and 3 bases, there was a span of 17 bases. This CDR3 spans 16 amino acids. Germline V gene lookup returns CDR1 SGHKS and CDR2 YYEKEE (reference sequence). CDR3 nucleotide sequence: TGTGCCAGCAGCTTCCTGGGACTTCCGAGGGACACTGAAGCTTTCTTT. As protein: CASSFLGLPRDTEAFF.